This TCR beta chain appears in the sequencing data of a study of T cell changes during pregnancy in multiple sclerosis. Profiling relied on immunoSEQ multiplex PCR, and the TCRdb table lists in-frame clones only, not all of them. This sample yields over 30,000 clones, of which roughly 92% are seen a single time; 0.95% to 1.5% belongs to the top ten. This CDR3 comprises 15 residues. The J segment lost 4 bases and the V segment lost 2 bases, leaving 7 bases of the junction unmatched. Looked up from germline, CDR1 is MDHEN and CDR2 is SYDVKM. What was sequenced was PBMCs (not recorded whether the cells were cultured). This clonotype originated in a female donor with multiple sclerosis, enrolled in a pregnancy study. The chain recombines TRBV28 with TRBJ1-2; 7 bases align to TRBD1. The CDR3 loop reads CASSLQGEPLYGYTF. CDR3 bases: TGTGCCAGCAGTTTACAGGGGGAACCGCTCTATGGCTACACCTTC.